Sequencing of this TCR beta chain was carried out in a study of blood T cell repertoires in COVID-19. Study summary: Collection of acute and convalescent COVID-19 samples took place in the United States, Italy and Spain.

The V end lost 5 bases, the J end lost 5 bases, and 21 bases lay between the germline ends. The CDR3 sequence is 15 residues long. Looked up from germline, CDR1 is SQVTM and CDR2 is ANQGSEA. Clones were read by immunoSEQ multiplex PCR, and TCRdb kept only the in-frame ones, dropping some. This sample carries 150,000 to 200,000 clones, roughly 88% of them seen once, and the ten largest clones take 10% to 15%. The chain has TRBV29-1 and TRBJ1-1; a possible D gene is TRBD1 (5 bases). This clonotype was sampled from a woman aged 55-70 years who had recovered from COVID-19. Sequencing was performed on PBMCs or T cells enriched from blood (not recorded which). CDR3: CSVQPYGGGWTEAFF. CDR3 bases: TGCAGCGTTCAACCCTACGGGGGAGGGTGGACTGAAGCTTTCTTT.